The T cell receptor (beta chain) described here comes from a study of blood T cell repertoires in COVID-19. Trimming removed 4 bases at V and 5 bases at J, with 11 bases between. This CDR3 has 13 amino acids. Germline values: CDR1 SNHLY, CDR2 FYNNEI. The protocol was immunoSEQ multiplex PCR, while the TCRdb copy is restricted to in-frame clones and leaves out a portion. The profile shows some 200,000 clones, around 81% of them singletons. The J gene is TRBJ2-5, the V gene TRBV2; weak D call: TRBD1 (6 bases). The specimen was peripheral blood. The TCR comes from a woman in her seventies with acute or convalescent COVID-19. The CDR3 here is CASSVETGETQYF. The CDR3 bases are TGTGCCAGCAGTGTTGAAACAGGGGAGACCCAGTACTTC. Drawing the rest from reference TRBV2 and TRBJ2-5, the complete variable domain is EPEVTQTPSHQVTQMGQEVILRCVPISNHLYFYWYRQILGQKVEFLVSFYNNEISEKSEIFDDQFSVERPDGSNFTLKIRSTKLEDSAMYFCASSVETGETQYFGPGTRLLVL.